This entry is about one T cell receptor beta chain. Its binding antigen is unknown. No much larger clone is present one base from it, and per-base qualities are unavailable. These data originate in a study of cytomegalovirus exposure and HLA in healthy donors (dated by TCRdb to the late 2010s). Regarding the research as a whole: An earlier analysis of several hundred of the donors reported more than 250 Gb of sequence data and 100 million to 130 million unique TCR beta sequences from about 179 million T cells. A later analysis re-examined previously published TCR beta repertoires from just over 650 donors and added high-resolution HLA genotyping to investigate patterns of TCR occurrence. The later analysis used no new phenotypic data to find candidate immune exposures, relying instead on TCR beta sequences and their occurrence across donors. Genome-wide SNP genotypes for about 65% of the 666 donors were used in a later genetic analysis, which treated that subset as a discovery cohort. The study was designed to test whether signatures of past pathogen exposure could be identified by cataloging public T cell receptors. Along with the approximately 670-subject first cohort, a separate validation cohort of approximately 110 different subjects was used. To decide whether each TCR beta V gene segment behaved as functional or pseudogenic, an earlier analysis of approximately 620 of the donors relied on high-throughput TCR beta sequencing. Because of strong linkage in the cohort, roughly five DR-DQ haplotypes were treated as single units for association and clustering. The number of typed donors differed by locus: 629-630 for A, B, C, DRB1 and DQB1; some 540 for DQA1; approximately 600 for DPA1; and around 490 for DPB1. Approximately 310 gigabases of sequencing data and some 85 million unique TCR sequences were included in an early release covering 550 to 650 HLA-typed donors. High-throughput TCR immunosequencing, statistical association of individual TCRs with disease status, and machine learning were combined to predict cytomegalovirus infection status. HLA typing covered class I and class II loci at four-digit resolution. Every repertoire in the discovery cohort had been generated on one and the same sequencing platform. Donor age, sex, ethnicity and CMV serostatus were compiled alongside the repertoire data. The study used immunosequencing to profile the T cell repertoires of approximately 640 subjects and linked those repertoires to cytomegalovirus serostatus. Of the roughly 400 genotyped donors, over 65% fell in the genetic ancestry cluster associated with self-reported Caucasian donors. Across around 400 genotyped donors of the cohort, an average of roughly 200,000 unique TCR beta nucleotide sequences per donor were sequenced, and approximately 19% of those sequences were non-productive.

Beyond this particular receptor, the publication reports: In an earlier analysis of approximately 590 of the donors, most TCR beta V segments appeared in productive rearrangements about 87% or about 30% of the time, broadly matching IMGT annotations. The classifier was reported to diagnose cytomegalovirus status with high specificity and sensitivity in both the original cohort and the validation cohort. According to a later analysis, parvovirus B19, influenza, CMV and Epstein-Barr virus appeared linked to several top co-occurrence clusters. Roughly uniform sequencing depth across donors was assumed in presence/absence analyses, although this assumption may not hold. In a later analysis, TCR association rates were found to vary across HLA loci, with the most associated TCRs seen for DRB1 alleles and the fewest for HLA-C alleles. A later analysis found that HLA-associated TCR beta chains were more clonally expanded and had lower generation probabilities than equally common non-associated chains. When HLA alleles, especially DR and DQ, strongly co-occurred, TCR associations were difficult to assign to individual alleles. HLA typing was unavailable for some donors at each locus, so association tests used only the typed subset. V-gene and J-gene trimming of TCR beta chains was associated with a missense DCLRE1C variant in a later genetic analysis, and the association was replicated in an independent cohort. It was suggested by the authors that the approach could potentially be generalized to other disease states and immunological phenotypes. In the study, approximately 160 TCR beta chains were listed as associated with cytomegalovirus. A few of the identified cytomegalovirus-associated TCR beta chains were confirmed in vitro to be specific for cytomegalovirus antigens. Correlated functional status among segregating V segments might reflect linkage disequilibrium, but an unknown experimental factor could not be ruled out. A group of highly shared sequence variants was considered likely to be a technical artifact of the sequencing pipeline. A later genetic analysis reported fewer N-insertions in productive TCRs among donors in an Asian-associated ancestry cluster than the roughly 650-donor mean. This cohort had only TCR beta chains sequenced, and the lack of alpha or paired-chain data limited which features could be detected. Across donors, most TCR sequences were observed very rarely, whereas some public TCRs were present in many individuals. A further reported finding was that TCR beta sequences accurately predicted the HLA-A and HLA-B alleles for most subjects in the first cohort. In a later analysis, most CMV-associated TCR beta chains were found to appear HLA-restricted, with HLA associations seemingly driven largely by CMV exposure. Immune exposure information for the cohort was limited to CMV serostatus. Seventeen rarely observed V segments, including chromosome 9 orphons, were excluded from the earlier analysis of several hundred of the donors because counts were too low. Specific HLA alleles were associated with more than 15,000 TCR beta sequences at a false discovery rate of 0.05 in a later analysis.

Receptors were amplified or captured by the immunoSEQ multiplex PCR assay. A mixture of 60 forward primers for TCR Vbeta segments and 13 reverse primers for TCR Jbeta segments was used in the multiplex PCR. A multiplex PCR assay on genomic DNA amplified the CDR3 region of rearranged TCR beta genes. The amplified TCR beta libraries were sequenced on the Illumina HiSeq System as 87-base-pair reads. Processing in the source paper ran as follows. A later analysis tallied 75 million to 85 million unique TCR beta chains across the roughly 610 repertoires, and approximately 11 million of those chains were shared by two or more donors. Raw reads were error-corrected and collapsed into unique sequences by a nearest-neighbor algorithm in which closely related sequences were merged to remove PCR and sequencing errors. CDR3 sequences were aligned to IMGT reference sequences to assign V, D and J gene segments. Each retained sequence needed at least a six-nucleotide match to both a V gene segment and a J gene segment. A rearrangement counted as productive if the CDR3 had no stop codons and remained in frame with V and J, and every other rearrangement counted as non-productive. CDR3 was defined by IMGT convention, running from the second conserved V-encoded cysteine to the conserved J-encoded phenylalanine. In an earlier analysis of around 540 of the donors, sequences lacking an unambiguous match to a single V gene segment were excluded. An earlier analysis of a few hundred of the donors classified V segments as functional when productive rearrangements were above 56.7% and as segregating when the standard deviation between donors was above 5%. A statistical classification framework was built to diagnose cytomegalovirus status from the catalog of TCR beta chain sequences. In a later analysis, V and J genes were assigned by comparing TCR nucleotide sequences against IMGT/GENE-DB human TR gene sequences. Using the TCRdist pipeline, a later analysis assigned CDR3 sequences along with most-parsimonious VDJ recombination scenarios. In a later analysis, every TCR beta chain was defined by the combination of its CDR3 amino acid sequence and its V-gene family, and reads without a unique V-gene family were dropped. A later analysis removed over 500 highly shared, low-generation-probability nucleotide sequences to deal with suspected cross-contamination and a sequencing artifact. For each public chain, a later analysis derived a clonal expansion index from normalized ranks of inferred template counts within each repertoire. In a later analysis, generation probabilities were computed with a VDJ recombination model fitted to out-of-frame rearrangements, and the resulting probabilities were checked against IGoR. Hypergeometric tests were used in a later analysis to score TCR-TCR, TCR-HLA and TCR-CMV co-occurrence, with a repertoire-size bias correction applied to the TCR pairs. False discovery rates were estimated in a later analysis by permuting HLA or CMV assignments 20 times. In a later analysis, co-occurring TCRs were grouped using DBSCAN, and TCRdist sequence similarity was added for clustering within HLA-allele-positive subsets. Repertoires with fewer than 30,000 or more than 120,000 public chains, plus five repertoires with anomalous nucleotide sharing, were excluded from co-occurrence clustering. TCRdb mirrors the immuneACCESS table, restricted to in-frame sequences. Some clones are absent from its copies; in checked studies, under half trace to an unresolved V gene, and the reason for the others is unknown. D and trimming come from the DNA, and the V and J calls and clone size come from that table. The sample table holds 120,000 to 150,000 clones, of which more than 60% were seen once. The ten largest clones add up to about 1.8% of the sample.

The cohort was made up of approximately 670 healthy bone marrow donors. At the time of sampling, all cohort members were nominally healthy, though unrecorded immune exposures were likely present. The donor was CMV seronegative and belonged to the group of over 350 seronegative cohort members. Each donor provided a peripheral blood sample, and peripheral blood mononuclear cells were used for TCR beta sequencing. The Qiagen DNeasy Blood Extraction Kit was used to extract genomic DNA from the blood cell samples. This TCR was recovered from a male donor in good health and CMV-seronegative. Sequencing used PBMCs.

CDR3 sequence: CASSRRPGQHPYEQYF. In nucleotides, the sequence is TGTGCCAGCAGCCGAAGACCGGGACAGCACCCCTACGAGCAGTACTTC. The chain employs TRBV11-3 and TRBJ2-7; 7 bases in the middle match TRBD1. The germline V gene yields SGHNT for CDR1 and YENEEA for CDR2. The CDR3 measures 16 amino acids from cysteine to phenylalanine. The entry retains the CDR3 DNA only, 48 bases that are in frame from base 1. For this chain, trimming is 5 bases at the V end and 2 bases at the J end, and the number of junction bases without a gene match is 12.